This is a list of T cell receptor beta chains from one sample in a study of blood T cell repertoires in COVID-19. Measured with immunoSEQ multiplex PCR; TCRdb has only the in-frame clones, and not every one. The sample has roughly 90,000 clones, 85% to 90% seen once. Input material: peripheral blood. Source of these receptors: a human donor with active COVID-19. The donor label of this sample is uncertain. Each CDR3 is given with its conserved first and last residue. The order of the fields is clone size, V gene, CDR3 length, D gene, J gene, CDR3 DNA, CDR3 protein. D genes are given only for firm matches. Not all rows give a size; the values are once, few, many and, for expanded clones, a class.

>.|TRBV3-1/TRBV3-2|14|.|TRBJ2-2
TGTGCCAGCAGCCAACGGACAAACACCGGGGAGCTGTTTTTT
CASSQRTNTGELFF
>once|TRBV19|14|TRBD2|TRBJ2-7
TGTGCCAGTAGTGTCGCTAGCGGGGAACCCGAGCAGTACTTC
CASSVASGEPEQYF
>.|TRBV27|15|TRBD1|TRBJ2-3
TGTGCCAGCAGTCCATGGACAGGGTCAGGGGATACGCAGTATTTT
CASSPWTGSGDTQYF
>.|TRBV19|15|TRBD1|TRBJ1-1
TGTGCCAGTAGTGTCACGGGACAGGGTGGAACTGAAGCTTTCTTT
CASSVTGQGGTEAFF
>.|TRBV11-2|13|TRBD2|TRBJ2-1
TGTGCCAGCAGCGGGGGGGTCAACAATGAGCAGTTCTTC
CASSGGVNNEQFF
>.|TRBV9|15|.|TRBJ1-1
TGTGCCAGCAGCGCCCACGGGGGGTTGAACACTGAAGCTTTCTTT
CASSAHGGLNTEAFF
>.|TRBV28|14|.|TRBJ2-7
TGTGCCAGCAGCCTTGACATCGGCTCCTACGAGCAGTACTTC
CASSLDIGSYEQYF
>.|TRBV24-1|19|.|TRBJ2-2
TGTGCCACCAGTGATCCTTTCGGCAGCGGACGGGCGGGCACCGGGGAGCTGTTTTTT
CATSDPFGSGRAGTGELFF
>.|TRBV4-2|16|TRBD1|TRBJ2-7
TGTGCCAGCAGCCAAGCTCAACAGGGGGCAGGGGGTGAGCAGTACTTC
CASSQAQQGAGGEQYF
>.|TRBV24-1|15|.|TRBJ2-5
TGTGCCACCAGTGATTTTGGCGGGTCCGGAGAGACCCAGTACTTC
CATSDFGGSGETQYF
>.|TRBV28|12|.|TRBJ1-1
TGTGCCAGCAGGCGACAGAACACTGAAGCTTTCTTT
CASRRQNTEAFF
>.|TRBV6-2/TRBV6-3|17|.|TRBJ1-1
TGTGCCAGCAGTTATTCCAGGCGAACAGGAATGAACACTGAAGCTTTCTTT
CASSYSRRTGMNTEAFF
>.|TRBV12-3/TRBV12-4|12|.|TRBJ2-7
TGTGCCAGCAGTTTAGTGGGGGGAGGGCAGTACTTC
CASSLVGGGQYF
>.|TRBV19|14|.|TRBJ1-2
TGTGCCAGTAGTCCAGGCCCAGTCTACTATGGCTACACCTTC
CASSPGPVYYGYTF
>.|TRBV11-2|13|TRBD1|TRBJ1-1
TGTGCCAGCAGCCCGGACAGGGCCACTGAAGCTTTCTTT
CASSPDRATEAFF
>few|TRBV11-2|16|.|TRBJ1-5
TGTGCCAGCAGCTTAGGGGTGGGGGCAAGGTTTCAGCCCCAGCATTTT
CASSLGVGARFQPQHF
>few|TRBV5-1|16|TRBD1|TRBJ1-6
TGCGCCAGCAGCTTGGTTTGGGACAGGTCCAATTCACCCCTCCACTTT
CASSLVWDRSNSPLHF
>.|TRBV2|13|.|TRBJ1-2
TGTGCCAGCCAGGGACTGGGGGTCGGAGGCTACACCTTC
CASQGLGVGGYTF